These T cell receptor beta chains were read from a single sample in a study of shared clonotypes between healthy human individuals. Only in-frame clones appear in the TCRdb table, and some are missing; sequencing was by immunoSEQ multiplex PCR. The top ten clones hold approximately 12% of a sample with about 490,000 clones, 79% of them seen once. Sequencing used PBMCs. These TCRs come from a woman aged 40 to 50 in good health. Some clones in this sample may be carry-over from other donors' samples. Both conserved end residues are part of each CDR3. The D gene is left open where the match is weak. A row's size may be missing; if present it is once, few, many or a size class.

V gene	clone size	J gene	D gene	CDR3 protein	CDR3 DNA
TRBV10-1	.	TRBJ2-7	.	CASSAGNEQYF	TGCGCCAGCAGTGCGGGGAACGAGCAGTACTTC
TRBV16	.	TRBJ1-5	TRBD1	CASSQLTGEQPQHF	TGTGCCAGCAGCCAGTTGACAGGGGAACAGCCCCAGCATTTT
TRBV5-1	.	TRBJ2-2	.	CASSLAPGLPTGELFF	TGCGCCAGCAGCTTGGCCCCGGGACTTCCAACCGGGGAGCTGTTTTTT
TRBV5-4	.	TRBJ2-1	TRBD1	CASSDPRDRVDNEQFF	TGTGCCAGCAGCGACCCCCGGGACAGGGTTGACAATGAGCAGTTCTTC
TRBV27	.	TRBJ1-1	.	CASSPRRLTEAFF	TGTGCCAGCAGTCCTCGACGCTTAACTGAAGCTTTCTTT
TRBV19	.	TRBJ2-3	.	CASSKNGGRTDTQYF	TGTGCCAGTAGTAAAAACGGGGGCCGCACAGATACGCAGTATTTT
TRBV2	.	TRBJ1-5	TRBD1	CASSDPDRGLQPQHF	TGTGCCAGCAGTGATCCCGACAGGGGTCTACAGCCCCAGCATTTT
TRBV5-5	few	TRBJ1-1	.	CASSLVPGNTEAFF	TGTGCCAGCAGCTTGGTACCGGGGAACACTGAAGCTTTCTTT
TRBV4-1	.	TRBJ2-3	.	CASSQVGLRTDTQYF	TGCGCCAGCAGCCAAGTGGGCCTCCGAACAGATACGCAGTATTTT
TRBV7-9	.	TRBJ1-1	.	CASSLWRESEAFF	TGTGCCAGCAGCTTATGGAGGGAATCTGAAGCTTTCTTT
TRBV6-5	.	TRBJ2-7	.	CATRRGRAYEQYF	TGTGCCACTCGGAGGGGAAGAGCCTACGAGCAGTACTTC
TRBV2	.	TRBJ1-2	.	CASTTSNYGYTF	TGTGCCAGCACTACATCTAACTATGGCTACACCTTC
TRBV28	.	TRBJ1-2	.	CASSFGGLGAVEGYTF	TGTGCCAGCAGTTTTGGGGGCCTCGGGGCAGTGGAAGGCTACACCTTC
TRBV4-1	.	TRBJ2-2	TRBD2	CASGLLAGGYTGELFF	TGCGCCAGCGGGCTGCTCGCGGGAGGGTATACCGGGGAGCTGTTTTTT
TRBV29-1	.	TRBJ1-1	.	CSVVRGIGLTEAFF	TGCAGCGTTGTAAGGGGTATCGGACTGACTGAAGCTTTCTTT